This T cell receptor beta chain was sequenced in a study of T cell responses to AZD1222 COVID-19 vaccine. General study points: Clonal diversity may have been underestimated, and the donors were mostly white British, with more females than males. There were vaccine-associated CD4 TCRs across spike, dominant at 160-218 and 743-854.

The CDR3 has 13 amino acids. Looked up from germline, CDR1 is MRHNA and CDR2 is SNTAGT. Trimming took off 0 bases at V and 8 bases at J, with 8 bases between the two ends. As to this clone: No antigen is known for it.

Generated by immunoSEQ multiplex PCR, the TCRdb table keeps only in-frame clones and is missing some. Of 120,000 to 150,000 clones in the sample, under 95% are singletons; the top ten hold roughly 5.6%. The sample here was peripheral blood, taken on day 0 of AZD1222 vaccination. This receptor was identified in an adult in good health. The chain uses TRBV6-4 and TRBJ2-1, with TRBD2 as a possible D gene (6 bases). The CDR3 protein is CASSDSPGDEQFF. The CDR3 bases are TGTGCCAGCAGTGACTCGCCGGGGGATGAGCAGTTCTTC.